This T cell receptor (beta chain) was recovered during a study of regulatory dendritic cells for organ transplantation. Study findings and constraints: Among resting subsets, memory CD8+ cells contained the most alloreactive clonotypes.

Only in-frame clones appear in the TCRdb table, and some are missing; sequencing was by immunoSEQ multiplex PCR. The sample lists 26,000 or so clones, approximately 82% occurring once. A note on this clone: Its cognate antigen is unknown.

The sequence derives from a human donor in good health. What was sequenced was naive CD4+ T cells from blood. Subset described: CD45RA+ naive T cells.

The CDR3 loop is CARSLDRGEGYTF. The CDR3 DNA reads as TGTGCCAGAAGCTTGGACAGGGGCGAAGGCTACACCTTC. The rearrangement uses TRBV5-3 and TRBJ1-2, with 7 bases aligning to TRBD1. Being an ORF, TRBV5-3 has a function that is uncertain. Losses at the gene ends were 0 bases for V and 8 bases for J; bases not matched to a gene: 4. The length of the CDR3 is 13 residues.